In its sample, the clone carrying this T cell receptor beta chain was seen a few times. Antigen: not known. Other DNA sequences from this sample encode an identical CDR3 as well. The CDR3 extends over 10 amino acids. The germline CDR1 and CDR2 sequences are MDHEN and SYDVKM. Between the trimmed V and J ends, which lost 8 bases and 5 bases, there was a span of 6 bases. What was sequenced were expressed TCRB transcripts, since all of the isolated RNA had been reverse transcribed. Profiling relied on immunoSEQ multiplex PCR, and the TCRdb table lists in-frame clones only, not all of them. The sample records just over 600,000 clones, 15% to 18% being singletons. The sample comes from a study of beta chain features in type 1 diabetes. General observations from the study: Patients with Type 1 diabetes showed moderately but significantly shorter TCRB CDR3s in all four CD4+ subsets.

Sequences were obtained from naive CD4+ T cells from blood. This clonotype was sampled from a young man in good health. The gene calls are TRBV28 and TRBJ2-5; D uncertain. The CDR3 reads CASRAETQYF. The DNA of the CDR3 is TGTGCCAGCCGGGCGGAGACCCAGTACTTC. The full variable domain, completed using reference TRBV28 and TRBJ2-5, is DVKVTQSSRYLVKRTGEKVFLECVQDMDHENMFWYRQDPGLGLRLIYFSYDVKMKEKGDIPEGYSVSREKKERFSLILESASTNQTSMYLCASRAETQYFGPGTRLLVL.